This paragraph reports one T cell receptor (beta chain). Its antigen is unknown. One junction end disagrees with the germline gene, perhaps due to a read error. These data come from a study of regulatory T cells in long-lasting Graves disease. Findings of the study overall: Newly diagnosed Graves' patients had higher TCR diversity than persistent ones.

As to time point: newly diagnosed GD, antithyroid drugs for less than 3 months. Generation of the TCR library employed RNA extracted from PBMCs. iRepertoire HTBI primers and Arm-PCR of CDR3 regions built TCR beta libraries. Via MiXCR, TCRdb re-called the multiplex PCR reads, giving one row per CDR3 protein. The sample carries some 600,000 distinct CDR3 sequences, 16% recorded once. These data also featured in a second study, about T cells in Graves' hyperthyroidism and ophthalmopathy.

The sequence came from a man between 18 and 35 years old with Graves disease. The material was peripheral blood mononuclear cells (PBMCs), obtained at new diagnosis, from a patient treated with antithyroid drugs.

The CDR3 loop reads CASSQNQAGSRETQYF. The CDR3 coding sequence is TGCGCCAGCAGCCAAAATCAAGCGGGATCTAGGGAGACCCAGTACTTC. The chain uses TRBV2 and TRBJ2-5; 7 positions match TRBD2. This CDR3 is built from 16 residues. The V gene's germline CDR1 is SNHLY and CDR2 FYNNEI.